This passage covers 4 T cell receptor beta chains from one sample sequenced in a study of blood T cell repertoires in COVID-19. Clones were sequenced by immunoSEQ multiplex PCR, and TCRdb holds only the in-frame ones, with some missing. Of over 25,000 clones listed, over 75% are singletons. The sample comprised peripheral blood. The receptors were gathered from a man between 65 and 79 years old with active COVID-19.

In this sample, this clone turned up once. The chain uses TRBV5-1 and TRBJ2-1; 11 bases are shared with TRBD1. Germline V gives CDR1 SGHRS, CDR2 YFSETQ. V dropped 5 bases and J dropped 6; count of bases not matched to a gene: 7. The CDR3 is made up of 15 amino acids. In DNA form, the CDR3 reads TGCGCCAGCAGTCTGCGGGACAGGGGGTTCAATGAGCAGTTCTTC. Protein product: CASSLRDRGFNEQFF.

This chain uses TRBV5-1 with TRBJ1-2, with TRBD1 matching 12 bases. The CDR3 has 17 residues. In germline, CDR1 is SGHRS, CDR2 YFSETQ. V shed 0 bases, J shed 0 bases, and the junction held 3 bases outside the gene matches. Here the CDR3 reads CASSLEGTGGSNYGYTF. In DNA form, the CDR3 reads TGCGCCAGCAGCTTGGAGGGGACAGGGGGCTCTAACTATGGCTACACCTTC.

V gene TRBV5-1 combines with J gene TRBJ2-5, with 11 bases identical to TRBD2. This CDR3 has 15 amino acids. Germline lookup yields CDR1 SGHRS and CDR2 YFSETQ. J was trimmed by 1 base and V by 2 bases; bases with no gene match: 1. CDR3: CASSLGTSGQETQYF. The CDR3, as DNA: TGCGCCAGCAGCTTAGGGACTAGCGGCCAAGAGACCCAGTACTTC.

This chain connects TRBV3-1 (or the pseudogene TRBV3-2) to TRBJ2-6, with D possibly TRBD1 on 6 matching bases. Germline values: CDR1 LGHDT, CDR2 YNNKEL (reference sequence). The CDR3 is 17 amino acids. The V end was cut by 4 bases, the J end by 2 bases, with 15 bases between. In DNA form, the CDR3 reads TGTGCCAGCAGCCTTATTAGGGGGAAAACTGGGGCCAACGTCCTGACTTTC. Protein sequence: CASSLIRGKTGANVLTF.